This passage covers 30 T cell receptor beta chains from one sample sequenced in a study of PD-L1 blockade in urothelial cancer. TCRdb's copy holds only in-frame clones and misses some; the assay was immunoSEQ multiplex PCR. The data show fewer than 50,000 clones, with 91% seen just once and less than 8% held by the top ten. Indicated time point: peripheral blood 6 weeks after treatment start. Sequences were derived from PBMCs, sampled around atezolizumab (anti-PD-L1) treatment. These receptors originate from a man aged 65 to 79 with urothelial cancer.

This chain connects TRBV5-4 to TRBJ1-2; 11 bases are shared with TRBD1. Germline loops: CDR1 SGHNT, CDR2 YYREEE (reference sequence). CDR3 length: 14 amino acids. Germline trimming cut 4 bases from V and 7 bases from J; bases unmatched to any gene: 6. Here the CDR3 reads CASSVGQGAGGYTF. CDR3 nucleotide sequence: TGTGCCAGCAGCGTTGGACAGGGGGCTGGTGGCTACACCTTC.

The chain combines TRBV10-3 with TRBJ2-7; TRBD2 might be the D (7 bases). The CDR3 runs to 16 residues. Deletions cut 0 bases from V and 4 bases from J, with 16 bases between. The germline V gene encodes CDR1 ENHRY and CDR2 SYGVKD. This CDR3 is CAISESKGGARYEQYF. CDR3 sequence (DNA): TGTGCCATCAGTGAGTCGAAGGGGGGGGCTAGGTACGAGCAGTACTTC.

The chain recombines TRBV6-1 with TRBJ1-1, with D possibly TRBD1 on 5 matching bases. The V gene lost 4 bases and the J gene lost 0 bases, with 9 bases spanning the gap. CDR1 MNHNS and CDR2 SASEGT come from the germline V gene. This CDR3 comprises 14 residues. CDR3 residues: CASSVTALNTEAFF. The CDR3 DNA sequence: TGTGCCAGCAGTGTGACAGCCCTGAACACTGAAGCTTTCTTT.

The V gene is TRBV20-1, the J gene TRBJ2-1; a weak D match, TRBD1 (6 bases). The CDR3 sequence is 11 residues long. Germline CDR1 DFQATT, CDR2 SNEGSKA (reference sequence). Trimming took 5 bases from V and 4 from J, leaving 6 bases between them. CDR3 residues: CSAGQYNEQFF. Written as DNA, the CDR3 is TGCAGTGCTGGACAGTACAATGAGCAGTTCTTC.

V is TRBV5-6 and J is TRBJ2-3, with D tentatively TRBD2 (6 bases). The CDR3 covers 13 residues. Trimming cost V 4 bases and J 10 bases, with 16 bases left between them. From germline, CDR1 is SGHDT and CDR2 YYEEEE. The CDR3 here is CASSLSREVAQYF. The CDR3 DNA is TGTGCCAGCAGCCTGTCGAGGGAGGTCGCGCAGTATTTT.

The chain is built from TRBV28 and TRBJ1-3; D uncertain. V was trimmed by 5 bases and J by 3 bases, leaving 14 bases between them. The CDR3 is 15 amino acids. The V gene's germline CDR1 is MDHEN and CDR2 SYDVKM. CDR3 bases: TGTGCCAGCAGTCCCGACGCGGTAGTTGGAAACACCATATATTTT. Its protein is CASSPDAVVGNTIYF.

The rearrangement links TRBV27 to TRBJ2-1; D is undetermined. The V gene lost 5 bases and the J gene lost 7 bases, with 12 bases spanning the gap. The CDR3 spans 13 residues. In germline, CDR1 is MNHEY, CDR2 SMNVEV (reference sequence). The CDR3 loop reads CASSPTPPNEQFF. The CDR3 nucleotides are TGTGCCAGCAGTCCTACCCCCCCAAATGAGCAGTTCTTC.

J is TRBJ1-2 and V is TRBV5-1, with unresolved D. The CDR3 loop spans 13 amino acids. V lost 2 bases and J 6 bases, leaving 11 bases between the germline ends. In germline, CDR1 is SGHRS, CDR2 YFSETQ. CDR3 protein: CASSLSPPDGYTF. DNA of the CDR3: TGCGCCAGCAGCTTAAGCCCTCCGGATGGCTACACCTTC.

The genes are TRBV5-1 and TRBJ2-7; 7 nucleotides agree with TRBD1. V dropped 3 bases and J dropped 5; count of bases not matched to a gene: 8. The CDR3 is 14 residues long. CDR1 is SGHRS and CDR2 is YFSETQ in the germline V gene. This CDR3 is CASSYTGTVDEQYF. The DNA for the CDR3 is TGCGCCAGCAGCTACACCGGGACAGTCGACGAGCAGTACTTC.

The chain recombines TRBV28 with TRBJ2-1; D gene ambiguous. Deletions cut 7 bases from V and 7 bases from J, with 20 bases between. CDR1 is MDHEN and CDR2 is SYDVKM in the germline V gene. The CDR3 covers 15 residues. This CDR3 is CASTARATPGNEQFF. The DNA for the CDR3 is TGTGCCAGCACCGCCCGTGCGACGCCCGGGAATGAGCAGTTCTTC.

A single count supports this clone. The J gene is TRBJ1-1, the V gene TRBV19; D call uncertain. Deletions cut 5 bases from V and 1 base from J, with 8 bases between. The germline V gene has CDR1 LNHDA and CDR2 SQIVND (reference sequence). The CDR3 sequence is 13 residues long. Here the CDR3 DNA reads TGTGCCAGTAGTCCCCACACGAACACTGAAGCTTTCTTT. Amino acid sequence: CASSPHTNTEAFF.

This chain joins TRBV5-1 and TRBJ2-7, with D perhaps matching TRBD1 (5 bases). Trimming cost V 2 bases and J 4 bases, with 16 bases left between them. CDR1 and CDR2 (germline): SGHRS, YFSETQ. This CDR3 has 15 residues. CDR3 region: CASSLSRGRVYEQYF. CDR3 nucleotides: TGCGCCAGCAGCTTAAGTAGGGGCAGGGTGTACGAGCAGTACTTC.

CDR3 sequence (DNA): TGTGCCAGTAGTATGACAGGGGCCCCGAACACTGAAGCTTTCTTT. This gives the protein CASSMTGAPNTEAFF. The genes are TRBV19 and TRBJ1-1; 8 nucleotides agree with TRBD1. The junction had 4 bases not matched to a gene; V was cut back by 3 bases and J by 1 base. This CDR3 has 15 residues. Germline V gives CDR1 LNHDA, CDR2 SQIVND (reference sequence).

V and J are TRBV5-1 and TRBJ2-3, with 9 bases matching TRBD2. CDR3 length: 15 residues. Unmatched junction bases numbered 8, after V lost 5 bases and J lost 4 bases. Germline CDR1 SGHRS, CDR2 YFSETQ. As DNA, the CDR3 is TGCGCCAGCAGAGAGGGAGCGGGAGGTCCAGATACGCAGTATTTT. Its protein product is CASREGAGGPDTQYF. Full variable domain (rest looked up from reference TRBV5-1 and TRBJ2-3): KAGVTQTPRYLIKTRGQQVTLSCSPISGHRSVSWYQQTPGQGLQFLFEYFSETQRNKGNFPGRFSGRQFSNSRSEMNVSTLELGDSALYLCASREGAGGPDTQYFGPGTRLTVL.

The V call is TRBV9, the J call TRBJ2-3; D might be TRBD2 (6 bases). Trimming removed 1 base at V and 1 base at J, with 19 bases between. The CDR3 extends over 18 amino acids. CDR1 is SGDLS, CDR2 YYNGEE, per germline. CDR3 sequence: CASSVRERAGQGTDTQYF. For the CDR3, the DNA is TGTGCCAGCAGCGTACGGGAGCGGGCGGGTCAGGGCACAGATACGCAGTATTTT.

The chain combines TRBV29-1 with TRBJ2-7, with TRBD2 matching 14 bases. V lost 0 bases, J lost 2 bases, and 12 bases stayed unmatched. CDR1 SQVTM and CDR2 ANQGSEA come from the germline V gene. The CDR3 spans 19 residues. Here the CDR3 DNA reads TGCAGCGTTGAAGATCAATCACCGGGACTAGCGGGAGCACCCTACGAGCAGTACTTC. It yields the protein CSVEDQSPGLAGAPYEQYF.

The V gene is TRBV5-1, the J gene TRBJ2-1, with D possibly TRBD1 on 5 matching bases. Looked up from germline, CDR1 is SGHRS and CDR2 is YFSETQ. The CDR3 sequence is 15 residues long. The V end lost 4 bases, the J end lost 4 bases, and 15 bases lay between the germline ends. CDR3 nucleotide sequence: TGCGCCAGCAGCCCGACAGCTACGAGTTACAATGAGCAGTTCTTC. Protein sequence: CASSPTATSYNEQFF. The full variable domain, in which reference TRBV5-1 and TRBJ2-1 provide the parts outside the CDR3, is KAGVTQTPRYLIKTRGQQVTLSCSPISGHRSVSWYQQTPGQGLQFLFEYFSETQRNKGNFPGRFSGRQFSNSRSEMNVSTLELGDSALYLCASSPTATSYNEQFFGPGTRLTVL.

The chain uses TRBV5-1 and TRBJ1-4; 9 bases are a match to TRBD1. Germline V CDR1 and CDR2: SGHRS, YFSETQ. The CDR3 runs to 17 residues. Trimming took 5 bases from V and 7 from J; bases not matched to a gene: 15. Here the CDR3 reads CASRGSGTGSIGEKLFF. The CDR3 region has the DNA TGCGCCAGCAGAGGCTCCGGGACAGGGAGTATAGGTGAAAAACTGTTTTTT.

The chain uses TRBV18 and TRBJ2-2; D remains unclear. The CDR3 totals 13 residues. V lost 4 bases, J lost 1 base, and 4 bases lay in between. Germline CDR1 KGHSH, CDR2 LQKENI. The CDR3: CASSHGNTGELFF. The CDR3 DNA reads TGTGCCAGCTCACACGGGAACACCGGGGAGCTGTTTTTT.

CDR3 sequence reads: CASSPGGGPYEQYF. In DNA form, the CDR3 reads TGTGCCAGCTCACCGGGGGGAGGCCCCTACGAGCAGTACTTC. The chain has TRBV18 and TRBJ2-7; perhaps TRBD2 as D (6 bases). V was shortened by 3 bases and J by 2 bases, with 11 bases between the two germline ends. The CDR3 consists of 14 residues. The germline CDR1 and CDR2 sequences are KGHSH and LQKENI. Complete variable domain (other parts from reference TRBV18 and TRBJ2-7): NAGVMQNPRHLVRRRGQEARLRCSPMKGHSHVYWYRQLPEEGLKFMVYLQKENIIDESGMPKERFSAEFPKEGPSILRIQQVVRGDSAAYFCASSPGGGPYEQYFGPGTRLTVT.

This chain's CDR3 is CASSIDQGTGANVLTF. In DNA form, the CDR3 reads TGTGCCAGTAGTATCGACCAGGGAACTGGGGCCAACGTCCTGACTTTC. V gene TRBV19 combines with J gene TRBJ2-6, with D possibly matching TRBD1 (5 bases). Per the germline V gene, CDR1 is LNHDA and CDR2 is SQIVND (reference sequence). Trimming removed 3 bases at V and 2 bases at J, with 11 bases between. This CDR3 is 16 amino acids long.

The rearrangement uses TRBV19 and TRBJ2-5; 8 bases fit TRBD1. The V and J ends lost 1 base and 5 bases, in that order; junction bases with no gene match: 3. The germline V gene has CDR1 LNHDA and CDR2 SQIVND (reference sequence). This CDR3 spans 14 amino acids. CDR3 sequence: CASSIAGGRETQYF. The CDR3 DNA follows: TGTGCCAGTAGTATAGCAGGGGGCCGGGAGACCCAGTACTTC.

V and J are TRBV11-2 and TRBJ2-3; D uncertain. V lost 0 bases and J 5 bases, leaving 15 bases between the germline ends. This CDR3 has 16 amino acids. The germline CDR1 and CDR2 sequences are SGHAT and FQNNGV. The CDR3 region is CASSLDRRNPGDTQYF. CDR3 nucleotide sequence: TGTGCCAGCAGCTTAGATCGGCGTAACCCGGGAGATACGCAGTATTTT.

This chain connects TRBV5-1 to TRBJ2-5; D may be TRBD1 (5 bases). The CDR3 extends over 15 amino acids. Trimming removed 2 bases from V and 5 bases from J, with 16 bases in between. CDR1 and CDR2 (germline): SGHRS, YFSETQ. The CDR3 DNA follows: TGCGCCAGCAGCTTCAGGGATCCGAACGCCGAGACCCAGTACTTC. Its protein product is CASSFRDPNAETQYF.

This chain uses TRBV28 with TRBJ1-1, with TRBD1 identical over 10 bases. V lost 1 base, J lost 0 bases, and 8 bases stayed unmatched. Per the germline V gene, CDR1 is MDHEN and CDR2 is SYDVKM. The CDR3 is made up of 18 amino acids. CDR3 loop: CASSLSPGTGAMNTEAFF. CDR3 sequence (DNA): TGTGCCAGCAGTTTATCCCCCGGGACAGGGGCGATGAACACTGAAGCTTTCTTT.

The chain has TRBV10-3 and TRBJ2-2, with 7 bases aligning to TRBD2. Per germline, CDR1 ENHRY and CDR2 SYGVKD. V lost 11 bases, J lost 4 bases, and 4 bases stayed unmatched. The CDR3 runs 12 residues. CDR3 region: CAVGRPTGELFF. The CDR3 DNA follows: TGTGCCGTCGGGAGGCCCACCGGGGAGCTGTTTTTT.

This clone was detected a few times. The V gene is TRBV11-1, the J gene TRBJ1-2; possible D gene TRBD1, 5 bases. The germline V gene has CDR1 SGHAT and CDR2 FQDESV (reference sequence). Trimming removed 6 bases at V and 3 bases at J, with 11 bases between. The CDR3 contains 13 residues. CDR3 loop: CASSRTLDYGYTF. The CDR3 DNA follows: TGTGCCAGCAGTAGGACATTAGACTATGGCTACACCTTC.

This clone was counted a single time. The chain links TRBV7-9 to TRBJ2-2; 7 nucleotides align to TRBD2. CDR1 and CDR2 from the germline V gene are SEHNR and FQNEAQ (reference sequence). The V segment lost 3 bases and the J segment 6 bases; nucleotides outside the gene matches: 10. This CDR3 comprises 16 residues. Here the CDR3 DNA reads TGTGCCAGCAGCTTCAGGGCGGGAGCTAGCGCCGGGGAGCTGTTTTTT. This codes for CASSFRAGASAGELFF.

This chain links TRBV7-3 with TRBJ2-1; TRBD1 might be the D (5 bases). V shed 1 base and J shed 9 bases, with 19 bases lying between them. This CDR3 region has 16 residues. Germline CDR1 is SGHTA and CDR2 is FQGTGA. CDR3 loop: CASSLKVRGRLGEQFF. CDR3 in DNA: TGTGCCAGCAGCTTAAAGGTTAGGGGCAGGCTGGGTGAGCAGTTCTTC.

The CDR3 sequence is CASTTGLAGGEQFF. CDR3 coding DNA: TGCGCCAGCACCACTGGACTAGCGGGAGGTGAGCAGTTCTTC. The rearrangement links TRBV5-1 to TRBJ2-1, with 14 positions matching TRBD2. The V gene end was trimmed by 6 bases and the J gene end by 9 bases; junction bases not matched to a gene: 5. This CDR3 region has 14 residues. Per germline, CDR1 SGHRS and CDR2 YFSETQ.